The 14 T cell receptor beta chains below were found in one sample sequenced in a study of blood T cell repertoires in COVID-19 (TCRdb year 2020). Libraries were prepared through the immunoSEQ multiplex PCR assay. TCRdb re-hosts the immuneACCESS table, in-frame sequences only. Its copies lack some clones; in the studies checked, an unresolved V gene accounts for under half of them, and the cause for the rest is not known. This sample is represented by around 62,000 clones; approximately 90% of them were singletons. The leading ten clones occupy approximately 1.3% of the sample. Sequencing used peripheral blood. These receptors were taken from a man in his 60s with acute or convalescent COVID-19.

This chain joins TRBV19 and TRBJ1-1; D is uncertain. Germline V gives CDR1 LNHDA, CDR2 SQIVND (reference sequence). Trimming removed 4 bases at V and 7 bases at J, with 13 bases between. CDR3 length: 13 amino acids. CDR3 residues: CASSTPGSNEAFF. The CDR3 DNA reads TGTGCCAGTAGTACGCCCGGGTCTAATGAAGCTTTCTTT. The full variable domain, its missing parts supplied by reference TRBV19 and TRBJ1-1, is DGGITQSPKYLFRKEGQNVTLSCEQNLNHDAMYWYRQDPGQGLRLIYYSQIVNDFQKGDIAEGYSVSREKKESFPLTVTSAQKNPTAFYLCASSTPGSNEAFFGQGTRLTVV.

This clone was seen once. The V gene is TRBV6-4, the J gene TRBJ2-1; 7 bases match TRBD2. This CDR3 contains 19 residues. Germline values: CDR1 MRHNA, CDR2 SNTAGT. Trimming at V came to 2 bases and at J to 2 bases, leaving 15 bases not matched to a gene. For the CDR3, the DNA is TGTGCCAGCAGTGACCCACTGTATCGAGGGAGGGACGCCTACAATGAGCAGTTCTTC. Translation gives CASSDPLYRGRDAYNEQFF.

The genes are TRBV6-1 and TRBJ2-3, with 14 bases that match TRBD2. The trim removed 4 bases at V and 6 bases at J, leaving 6 bases unmatched. Germline CDR1 is MNHNS and CDR2 is SASEGT. The CDR3 sequence is 16 residues long. This chain's CDR3 is CASSGGLAGASDTQYF. The CDR3 nucleotides read TGTGCCAGCAGTGGGGGACTAGCGGGAGCAAGCGATACGCAGTATTTT.

The CDR3, as DNA: TGCGCCAGCAGCTTGGGCCCGGGAGGATCCTACAATGAGCAGTTCTTC. Amino acid sequence: CASSLGPGGSYNEQFF. This rearrangement joins TRBV5-1 to TRBJ2-1; 7 positions match TRBD2. The J segment lost 1 base and the V segment lost 0 bases, leaving 4 bases of the junction unmatched. The V gene's germline CDR1 is SGHRS and CDR2 YFSETQ. This CDR3 is 16 amino acids long.

The chain links TRBV7-9 to TRBJ2-5, with 9 nucleotides matching TRBD1. The junction had 5 bases not matched to a gene; V was cut back by 8 bases and J by 4 bases. This CDR3 region has 13 residues. The germline V gene encodes CDR1 SEHNR and CDR2 FQNEAQ (reference sequence). The CDR3 DNA reads TGTGCCAGCCGAAAACAGGGGGCAGAGACCCAGTACTTC. It yields the protein CASRKQGAETQYF.

The chain has TRBV6-5 and TRBJ1-4, with TRBD1 identical over 8 bases. The germline V gene has CDR1 MNHEY and CDR2 SVGAGI. Trimming cost V 11 bases and J 2 bases; bases outside gene matches: 4. The CDR3 is 13 amino acids. The CDR3 region is CAGWDRTNEKLFF. As DNA, the CDR3 is TGTGCCGGATGGGACAGGACTAATGAAAAACTGTTTTTT.

The gene calls are TRBV9 and TRBJ1-1; D gene unclear. Germline CDR1 and CDR2: SGDLS and YYNGEE. This CDR3 comprises 16 residues. Trimming cost V 4 bases and J 1 base, with 17 bases left between them. The CDR3 sequence is CASSLPPPYRNTEAFF. The DNA of the CDR3 is TGTGCCAGCAGCCTTCCGCCACCCTACAGGAACACTGAAGCTTTCTTT.

This chain connects TRBV21-1 to TRBJ2-4; the table's D call TRBD1 went unverified against the DNA. TRBV21-1 corresponds to a pseudogene. The CDR3 covers 15 residues. The CDR3 DNA reads as TGTGCCAGCAGCAATTTAGGACAGGGGTTAAACATTCAGTACTTC. It is translated as CASSNLGQGLNIQYF.

This chain joins TRBV30 and TRBJ2-1; D is uncertain. The germline V and J ends were trimmed by 2 bases and 8 bases, with 22 bases remaining between them. The germline gives CDR1 GTSNPN, CDR2 SVGIG (reference sequence). The length of the CDR3 is 16 residues. The CDR3 spells CAWSTGPKFGRYEQFF. In DNA form, the CDR3 reads TGTGCCTGGAGTACTGGCCCAAAATTCGGCAGGTATGAGCAGTTCTTC.

The chain links TRBV24-1 to TRBJ2-7; D might be TRBD2 (5 bases). The germline V gene has CDR1 KGHDR and CDR2 SFDVKD. The V end was cut by 1 base, the J end by 4 bases, with 13 bases between. The CDR3 is made up of 15 amino acids. The CDR3 region is CATSDFDGVGYEQYF. CDR3 DNA: TGTGCCACCAGTGATTTTGACGGGGTGGGGTACGAGCAGTACTTC.

This clone was seen just once. The CDR3 DNA sequence: TGTGCCAGCAGCATACTAGCGGTTAGCTCCTACGAGCAGTACTTC. It encodes CASSILAVSSYEQYF. The gene calls are TRBV28 and TRBJ2-7, with TRBD2 matching over 8 bases. CDR1 and CDR2 (germline): MDHEN, SYDVKM. The V segment lost 6 bases and the J segment 0 bases; nucleotides outside the gene matches: 7. CDR3 length: 15 amino acids.

This clone was seen once. The chain uses TRBV6-6 and TRBJ1-2; weak D call: TRBD1 (5 bases). CDR1 MNHNY and CDR2 SVGAGI come from the germline V gene (reference sequence). V dropped 4 bases and J dropped 5 bases, with 11 bases sitting between them. The CDR3 extends over 13 amino acids. Written as DNA, the CDR3 is TGTGCCAGCAGTTCCATCGGGGGTTATGGCTACACCTTC. This sequence encodes CASSSIGGYGYTF.

The chain carries TRBV6-1 and TRBJ2-5, with 7 bases that match TRBD1. CDR3 length: 16 amino acids. Trimming cost V 3 bases and J 4 bases; bases outside gene matches: 11. Germline CDR1 and CDR2: MNHNS and SASEGT. In DNA form, the CDR3 reads TGTGCCAGCAGTGATCTTGTCGGCAGGGGGTCAGAGACCCAGTACTTC. Translated, it gives CASSDLVGRGSETQYF.

This rearrangement joins TRBV18 to TRBJ2-7; 11 bases are a match to TRBD2. V was clipped by 3 bases and J by 2 bases; unmatched bases: 6. Germline CDR1 KGHSH, CDR2 LQKENI. The CDR3 contains 16 residues. The CDR3 sequence is CASSPSLAGGPYEQYF. CDR3 nucleotides: TGTGCCAGCTCACCGTCGCTAGCGGGGGGACCCTACGAGCAGTACTTC.